This T cell receptor beta chain was recorded in a study of blood T cell repertoires in COVID-19. On the study more broadly: In each case, the material was cDNA or gDNA derived from T cells, B-cell-depleted T cells, or PBMCs.

Per the original data handling: Reference gene primers were amplified, and this amplification served to estimate nucleated cell counts. Using immunoSEQ multiplex PCR, the repertoire was profiled, and TCRdb retains in-frame clones only, with some absent. V and J calls and clone size follow that table, whereas D and trimming were derived from the DNA. The sample has about 200,000 clones, about 85% seen once. Trimming at V came to 6 bases and at J to 3 bases, leaving 7 bases not matched to a gene. Germline loops: CDR1 MNHEY, CDR2 SVGAGI. The CDR3 spans 15 residues. Sequenced material: peripheral blood. The clonotype comes from a woman of 80 years or more with acute or convalescent COVID-19. The rearrangement joins TRBV6-5 to TRBJ1-5; 8 bases match TRBD1. The CDR3 loop is CASRTGGHINQPQHF. The CDR3 DNA reads TGTGCCAGCAGAACAGGGGGACATATCAATCAGCCCCAGCATTTT.